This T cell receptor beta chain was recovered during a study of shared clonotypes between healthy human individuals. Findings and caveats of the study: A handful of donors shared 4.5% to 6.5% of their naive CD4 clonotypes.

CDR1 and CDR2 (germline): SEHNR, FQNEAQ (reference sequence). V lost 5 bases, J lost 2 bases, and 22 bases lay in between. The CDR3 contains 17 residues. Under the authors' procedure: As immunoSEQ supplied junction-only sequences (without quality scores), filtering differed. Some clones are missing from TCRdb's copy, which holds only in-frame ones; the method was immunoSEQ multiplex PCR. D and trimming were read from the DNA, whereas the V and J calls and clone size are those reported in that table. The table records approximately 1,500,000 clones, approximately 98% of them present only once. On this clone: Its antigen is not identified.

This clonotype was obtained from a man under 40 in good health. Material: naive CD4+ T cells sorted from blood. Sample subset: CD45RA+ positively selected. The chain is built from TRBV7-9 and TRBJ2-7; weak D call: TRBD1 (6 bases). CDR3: CASSDRLGASPTYEQYF. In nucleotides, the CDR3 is TGTGCCAGCAGCGACCGGCTGGGGGCATCCCCCACCTACGAGCAGTACTTC.